The next 15 T cell receptor beta chains were all read from a single sample in a study of shared clonotypes between healthy human individuals. Produced via immunoSEQ multiplex PCR; TCRdb's table is partial and in-frame only. The sample holds some 2,500,000 clones; roughly 90% are singletons and the top ten take 0.37%. Sequencing was carried out using naive CD4+ T cells from PBMCs. The subset is: CD45RA+ positively selected. Every receptor here comes from a man aged 18 to 35 in good health. Some clones in this sample may be carry-over from other donors' samples.

This clone was seen a single time. The chain recombines TRBV9 with TRBJ2-2; TRBD1 might be the D (6 bases). The V end was cut by 1 base, the J end by 2 bases, with 12 bases between. This CDR3 is built from 16 residues. Germline V gene sequence: CDR1 SGDLS, CDR2 YYNGEE. The CDR3 reads CASSVRAGDNTGELFF. The DNA for the CDR3 is TGTGCCAGCAGCGTAAGGGCAGGGGATAACACCGGGGAGCTGTTTTTT.

This clone was seen a single time. This chain uses TRBV2 with TRBJ2-1; D is possibly TRBD1 (5 bases). Germline assignment: CDR1 SNHLY and CDR2 FYNNEI. With 8 bases removed from V and 5 bases from J, the gap between germline ends came to 10 bases. This CDR3 contains 12 residues. CDR3 in DNA: TGTGCCAGCGGGGCTGTAAACAATGAGCAGTTCTTC. It specifies CASGAVNNEQFF.

The J gene is TRBJ2-2, the V gene TRBV4-1; 9 bases are a match to TRBD1. In germline, CDR1 is MGHRA, CDR2 YSYEKL. This CDR3 region has 18 residues. Unmatched junction bases numbered 20, after V lost 6 bases and J lost 9 bases. This CDR3 reads CASRDWARDRDRSRELFF. In DNA form, the CDR3 reads TGCGCCAGCAGGGATTGGGCTAGGGACAGGGACCGATCAAGGGAGCTGTTTTTT.

On this clone itself: One end of the junction varies from germline; a read error may be responsible. The chain is built from TRBV6-5 and TRBJ2-7; D is uncertain. Per the germline V gene, CDR1 is MNHEY and CDR2 is SVGAGI. This CDR3 contains 12 residues. CDR3: CASSNLGRRIVF. DNA for the CDR3: TGTGCCAGCAGCAACCTCGGTAGACGGATAGTCTTC.

This clone was detected once. The genes are TRBV28 and TRBJ1-4; weak D call: TRBD1 (6 bases). Germline CDR1 MDHEN, CDR2 SYDVKM. This CDR3 region has 14 residues. The V gene lost 6 bases and the J gene lost 7 bases, with 15 bases spanning the gap. DNA for the CDR3: TGTGCCAGCAGGGAGGGGGGTCGGACTGAAAAACTGTTTTTT. Its protein is CASREGGRTEKLFF.

The genes are TRBV9 and TRBJ2-1, with 13 positions matching TRBD2. CDR3 length: 15 residues. The junction had 3 bases not matched to a gene; V was cut back by 5 bases and J by 4 bases. The germline CDR1 and CDR2 sequences are SGDLS and YYNGEE. The CDR3 coding sequence is TGTGCCAGCAGTCAGGGACTAGCGGGGTACAATGAGCAGTTCTTC. This gives the protein CASSQGLAGYNEQFF.

The chain joins TRBV19 to TRBJ1-5; D may be TRBD1 (6 bases). The CDR3 has 16 amino acids. Trimming stripped 4 bases from V and 5 bases from J, with 18 bases between. Germline V gene sequence: CDR1 LNHDA, CDR2 SQIVND (reference sequence). CDR3 residues: CASSSRGDKRDQPQHF. The CDR3 nucleotides are TGTGCCAGTAGTAGCCGGGGGGACAAGCGTGATCAGCCCCAGCATTTT.

The chain couples TRBV6-8 to TRBJ2-1, with unresolved D. The CDR3 sequence is 15 residues long. Per germline, CDR1 MNHGY and CDR2 SAAAGT. V was pared by 9 bases and J by 0 bases, with 15 bases between. In nucleotides, the CDR3 is TGTGCCAGAGTCGGAAAACCATACTCCTACAATGAGCAGTTCTTC. Translation: CARVGKPYSYNEQFF.

J is TRBJ2-1 and V is TRBV7-9; D gene ambiguous. Trimming pared 2 bases from V and 6 bases from J, leaving 14 bases between. This CDR3 region has 15 residues. Germline V CDR1 and CDR2: SEHNR, FQNEAQ (reference sequence). CDR3 residues: CASSLLGKDFNEQFF. The CDR3 region has the DNA TGTGCCAGCAGCTTACTGGGGAAAGACTTCAATGAGCAGTTCTTC. The complete variable domain, with remaining parts taken from reference TRBV7-9 and TRBJ2-1, reads DTGVSQNPRHKITKRGQNVTFRCDPISEHNRLYWYRQTLGQGPEFLTYFQNEAQLEKSRLLSDRFSAERPKGSFSTLEIQRTEQGDSAMYLCASSLLGKDFNEQFFGPGTRLTVL.

This sequence joins TRBV28 and TRBJ2-3, with 7 bases aligning to TRBD2. This CDR3 region has 15 residues. The J segment lost 4 bases and the V segment lost 8 bases, leaving 12 bases of the junction unmatched. Germline values: CDR1 MDHEN, CDR2 SYDVKM. For the CDR3, the DNA is TGTGCCAGCGCTGGGGCGGGAGCCTTGCCAGATACGCAGTATTTT. Protein: CASAGAGALPDTQYF.

This chain joins TRBV5-1 and TRBJ1-5; TRBD1 is a possible D gene (5 bases). CDR3 length: 14 residues. Germline CDR1 and CDR2: SGHRS and YFSETQ. Trimming shortened V by 2 bases and J by 1 base, and 7 bases separated the two germline ends. The CDR3 nucleotides read TGCGCCAGCAGCTTCGGGGCAAGCAATCAGCCCCAGCATTTT. Its protein product is CASSFGASNQPQHF. Together with reference TRBV5-1 and TRBJ1-5, the CDR3 gives the full variable domain: KAGVTQTPRYLIKTRGQQVTLSCSPISGHRSVSWYQQTPGQGLQFLFEYFSETQRNKGNFPGRFSGRQFSNSRSEMNVSTLELGDSALYLCASSFGASNQPQHFGDGTRLSIL.

The count of this clone is one. The V and J genes are TRBV4-2 and TRBJ2-5; D remains ambiguous. CDR3 length: 14 amino acids. V was clipped by 2 bases and J by 0 bases, with 7 bases between them. The germline CDR1 and CDR2 sequences are LGHNA and YNFKEQ. For the CDR3, the DNA is TGTGCCAGCAGCCAACAGAGGTACCAAGAGACCCAGTACTTC. It yields the protein CASSQQRYQETQYF.

CDR3 DNA: TGTGCCAGCAGCTTAAGCGGCGGGGTGTACTATGGCTACACCTTC. Translated: CASSLSGGVYYGYTF. The V call is TRBV7-9, the J call TRBJ1-2; no clear D. CDR1 SEHNR and CDR2 FQNEAQ come from the germline V gene (reference sequence). There are 15 residues in the CDR3. V was cut by 2 bases and J by 3 bases, with 13 bases left in between.

This chain joins TRBV6-5 and TRBJ2-5; a weak D match, TRBD1 (6 bases). The CDR3 has 14 amino acids. V was pared by 6 bases and J by 2 bases, with 13 bases between. From germline, CDR1 is MNHEY and CDR2 SVGAGI. CDR3 nucleotide sequence: TGTGCCAGCAGATTTAACAGGGTTCAAGAGACCCAGTACTTC. Residues: CASRFNRVQETQYF.

The table lists this clone with a count of one. This chain links TRBV18 with TRBJ2-1; D is possibly TRBD2 (6 bases). There are 15 residues in the CDR3. V was clipped by 3 bases and J by 2 bases, with 11 bases between them. Germline V gives CDR1 KGHSH, CDR2 LQKENI. The CDR3 sequence: CASSPPGDPYNEQFF. In DNA, the CDR3 is TGTGCCAGCTCACCCCCGGGAGACCCCTACAATGAGCAGTTCTTC.